Shown below are 25 T cell receptor beta chains from a single sample sequenced in a study of T-cell reconstitution after alpha-beta-depleted transplantation in children (dated by TCRdb to the mid-2010s). Per the publication, the treatment or condition label means: allogeneic hematopoietic cell transplantation with graft depleted of TCRalphabeta T cells and CD19 B cells. Preparation of the library involved PCR. The sample was run on an Illumina HiSeq 2500. TCR libraries were prepared with molecular barcoding, using unique molecular identifiers to normalize TCRbeta repertoire quantification. The public reads were reprocessed in TCRdb via fastp at Q25 and MiXCR, keeping in-frame beta chains. Rows matching on CDR3 protein sequence are summarized as one entry with the most common DNA and genes. This sample gives about 250,000 distinct CDR3 sequences in total; roughly 25% of them show up just once. Jointly, the top ten make up around 4.8% of the sample.

Source: PBMCs, mostly from graft donor cells, taken 360 days after TCRalphabeta/CD19-depleted stem cell transplant. The receptors come from a female patient aged 2-15 years who had a stem cell transplant for congenital amegakaryocytic thrombocytopenia, so the T cells may come from the graft donor.

This clonotype occurred a few times. The CDR3 region is CPSGRRRGTEAFF. The CDR3 DNA reads TGCCCCTCGGGGCGCCGAAGGGGCACTGAAGCTTTCTTT. The gene calls are TRBV29-1 and TRBJ1-1; perhaps TRBD1 as D (5 bases). Germline-derived CDR1 and CDR2 are SQVTM and ANQGSEA. The CDR3 covers 13 residues.

This clonotype was seen a handful of times. This chain joins TRBV20-1 and TRBJ2-5, with a tentative D call TRBD1 (5 bases). The CDR3 consists of 14 residues. Looked up from germline, CDR1 is DFQATT and CDR2 is SNEGSKA (reference sequence). Trimming took 6 bases from V and 4 from J, leaving 18 bases between them. The DNA of the CDR3 is TGCAGTGCCCCCCAGGGATCGGTGCGAGAGACCCAGTACTTC. Its translation: CSAPQGSVRETQYF.

There are a few counts of this clonotype. This chain joins TRBV2 and TRBJ2-2; D is ambiguous. The CDR3 sequence is 12 residues long. Per the germline V gene, CDR1 is SNHLY and CDR2 is FYNNEI. The ends were cut back, 8 bases at V and 5 bases at J, with 9 bases in the middle. This chain's CDR3 is CASLRSTGELFF. CDR3 nucleotide sequence: TGTGCCAGCCTAAGATCAACCGGGGAGCTGTTTTTT. The full variable domain, rest sourced from reference TRBV2 and TRBJ2-2, is EPEVTQTPSHQVTQMGQEVILRCVPISNHLYFYWYRQILGQKVEFLVSFYNNEISEKSEIFDDQFSVERPDGSNFTLKIRSTKLEDSAMYFCASLRSTGELFFGEGSRLTVL.

This chain joins TRBV10-3 and TRBJ1-2, with TRBD1 identical over 7 bases. The CDR3 has 14 amino acids. The V and J ends lost 2 bases and 2 bases, in that order; junction bases with no gene match: 2. The germline V gene encodes CDR1 ENHRY and CDR2 SYGVKD. The CDR3 is CAISELRGNYGYTF. The CDR3 coding sequence is TGTGCCATCAGTGAGCTCAGGGGGAACTATGGCTACACCTTC.

This clonotype was detected a few times. V gene TRBV12-3 or TRBV12-4 combines with J gene TRBJ2-7, with D perhaps TRBD2 (6 bases). V was clipped by 3 bases and J by 0 bases, with 9 bases between them. The CDR3 covers 14 residues. DNA for the CDR3: TGTGCCAGCAGTTTTGAGCGGGCCTCCTACGAGCAGTACTTC. This sequence encodes CASSFERASYEQYF.

CDR3 coding DNA: TGTGCCAGCAGCTTAGCCAGGGTCGGCAATGAGCAGTTCTTC. Translating it yields CASSLARVGNEQFF. The V call is TRBV11-2, the J call TRBJ2-1; tentatively, D is TRBD1 (5 bases). The CDR3 totals 14 residues. V was cut by 1 base and J by 6 bases, with 10 bases left in between. Looked up from germline, CDR1 is SGHAT and CDR2 is FQNNGV. Based on the CDR3 plus reference TRBV11-2 and TRBJ2-1, the full variable domain is EAGVAQSPRYKIIEKRQSVAFWCNPISGHATLYWYQQILGQGPKLLIQFQNNGVVDDSQLPKDRFSAERLKGVDSTLKIQPAKLEDSAVYLCASSLARVGNEQFFGPGTRLTVL.

This clonotype has more than one count but fewer than ten. The chain couples TRBV24-1 to TRBJ2-1, with 12 bases lining up with TRBD1. V was clipped by 4 bases and J by 4 bases; unmatched bases: 1. This CDR3 comprises 15 residues. Germline values: CDR1 KGHDR, CDR2 SFDVKD. The CDR3 DNA follows: TGTGCCACCAGTGAGGGACAGGGGGCGTACAATGAGCAGTTCTTC. Translating gives CATSEGQGAYNEQFF.

The V call is TRBV28, the J call TRBJ1-1; TRBD1 aligns across 9 bases. This CDR3 is built from 16 residues. J was trimmed by 3 bases and V by 6 bases; bases with no gene match: 11. From germline, CDR1 is MDHEN and CDR2 SYDVKM. The CDR3 region is CASSPFSGTGHTEAFF. The CDR3 nucleotides read TGTGCCAGCAGCCCATTTAGTGGGACAGGGCACACTGAAGCTTTCTTT.

The chain employs TRBV5-1 and TRBJ2-2, with 7 bases matching TRBD2. With V trimmed by 0 bases and J by 4 bases, 3 bases remained unmatched. The CDR3 contains 15 residues. Germline CDR1 SGHRS, CDR2 YFSETQ. CDR3 sequence (DNA): TGCGCCAGCAGCTTGGGGGACTACAGCACCGGGGAGCTGTTTTTT. Translated: CASSLGDYSTGELFF.

In its sample, this clonotype was seen a few times. The chain joins TRBV5-1 to TRBJ2-1; TRBD2 matches 7 bases. Germline V gene sequence: CDR1 SGHRS, CDR2 YFSETQ. This CDR3 is 16 amino acids long. After removal of 4 bases from V and 3 bases from J, the junction contained 10 bases not matched to a gene. CDR3 coding DNA: TGCGCCAGCAGCCCCTCCGGGACTAAACACTACAATGAGCAGTTCTTC. Its protein product is CASSPSGTKHYNEQFF.

V usage is TRBV3-1 and J usage is TRBJ2-7; D perhaps matches TRBD1 (5 bases). The V gene's germline CDR1 is LGHDT and CDR2 YNNKEL (reference sequence). This CDR3 is built from 14 residues. V was cut by 5 bases and J by 1 base, with 12 bases left in between. The CDR3 DNA reads as TGTGCCAGCAGCGATCTAGGGGCTTCCTACGAGCAGTACTTC. Amino acids: CASSDLGASYEQYF.

The chain links TRBV3-1 to TRBJ2-3, with 11 nucleotides matching TRBD2. The CDR3 has 18 residues. CDR1 LGHDT and CDR2 YNNKEL come from the germline V gene (reference sequence). V dropped 1 base and J dropped 2; count of bases not matched to a gene: 8. CDR3 sequence: CASSQAFLAGGDTDTQYF. CDR3 sequence (DNA): TGTGCCAGCAGCCAAGCTTTTCTAGCGGGGGGTGACACAGATACGCAGTATTTT.

This clonotype has just a few counts. The V call is TRBV20-1, the J call TRBJ2-1; 8 bases agree with TRBD2. This CDR3 spans 13 amino acids. Looked up from germline, CDR1 is DFQATT and CDR2 is SNEGSKA (reference sequence). Unmatched junction bases numbered 2, after V lost 3 bases and J lost 4 bases. This CDR3 is CSASIAGYNEQFF. The CDR3 DNA follows: TGCAGTGCTAGTATAGCGGGGTACAATGAGCAGTTCTTC.

This clonotype has more than one count but fewer than ten. V gene TRBV2 combines with J gene TRBJ2-3; 7 bases fit TRBD2. The CDR3 has 18 amino acids. CDR1 and CDR2 (germline): SNHLY, FYNNEI. Trimming removed 3 bases from V and 5 bases from J; junction bases left unmatched: 17. The CDR3 region has the DNA TGTGCCAGCAGTGATACGGACGGAGCGGGGTTGGGAGGAGATACGCAGTATTTT. Residues: CASSDTDGAGLGGDTQYF.

The chain couples TRBV19 to TRBJ1-1; 8 bases map to TRBD1. Germline V gene sequence: CDR1 LNHDA, CDR2 SQIVND (reference sequence). This CDR3 region has 13 residues. V lost 5 bases to trimming and J lost 3 bases; unmatched junction nucleotides: 2. CDR3 region: CASSPGGYTEAFF. The CDR3 bases are TGTGCCAGTAGTCCAGGGGGCTACACTGAAGCTTTCTTT.

The chain recombines TRBV2 with TRBJ2-7; TRBD1 or TRBD2 may be the D gene (6 bases each). Germline values: CDR1 SNHLY, CDR2 FYNNEI. V was shortened by 8 bases and J by 5 bases, with 22 bases between the two germline ends. The CDR3 is 15 residues long. In DNA, the CDR3 is TGTGCCAGCCTGGGTGGCGGGACACGGCGGGACGAGCAGTACTTC. Translated: CASLGGGTRRDEQYF.

The V call is TRBV29-1, the J call TRBJ2-2; D may be TRBD2 (7 bases). CDR1 is SQVTM, CDR2 ANQGSEA, per germline. Trimming took off 5 bases at V and 2 bases at J, with 12 bases between the two ends. This CDR3 has 14 amino acids. CDR3: CSVSRGGNTGELFF. CDR3 coding DNA: TGCAGCGTTTCAAGGGGGGGTAACACCGGGGAGCTGTTTTTT.

This clonotype occurred a few times. The chain couples TRBV4-1 to TRBJ2-2, with 13 bases fitting TRBD2. V dropped 3 bases and J dropped 5; count of bases not matched to a gene: 15. The germline CDR1 and CDR2 sequences are MGHRA and YSYEKL. This CDR3 is built from 20 residues. Here the CDR3 reads CASSQQGLAGAPGHTGELFF. CDR3 DNA: TGCGCCAGCAGCCAGCAAGGACTAGCGGGGGCCCCCGGGCATACCGGGGAGCTGTTTTTT.

In its sample, this clonotype was seen a few times. The chain employs TRBV4-2 and TRBJ2-3, with a possible D match to TRBD2 (5 bases). CDR1 and CDR2 from the germline V gene are LGHNA and YNFKEQ. The length of the CDR3 is 16 residues. Between the trimmed V and J ends, which lost 1 base and 2 bases, there was a span of 13 bases. Here the CDR3 reads CASSQGGGTHTDTQYF. The CDR3 DNA sequence: TGTGCCAGCAGCCAAGGAGGAGGTACACACACAGATACGCAGTATTTT.

Only one count was recorded for this clonotype. V and J are TRBV12-3 or TRBV12-4 and TRBJ2-7; D might be TRBD1 or TRBD2, each matching 5 bases. V was trimmed by 6 bases and J by 0 bases, leaving 9 bases between them. The CDR3 totals 13 residues. The CDR3 protein is CASRGDASYEQYF. The CDR3 bases are TGTGCCAGCAGAGGGGACGCCTCCTACGAGCAGTACTTC.

There are a few counts of this clonotype. The genes are TRBV7-6 and TRBJ2-3; 9 nucleotides match TRBD2. V was clipped by 1 base and J by 3 bases; unmatched bases: 8. The CDR3 extends over 17 amino acids. The V gene's germline CDR1 is SGHVS and CDR2 FNYEAQ. The chain's CDR3 is CASSLGTRGGRTDTQYF. The CDR3 DNA sequence: TGTGCCAGCAGCTTAGGGACGCGGGGGGGCCGGACAGATACGCAGTATTTT.

This clonotype was found a few times. J is TRBJ2-1 and V is TRBV9, with a tentative D call TRBD2 (7 bases). With 0 bases removed from V and 5 bases from J, the gap between germline ends came to 9 bases. The CDR3 spans 14 residues. CDR1 SGDLS and CDR2 YYNGEE come from the germline V gene. CDR3 nucleotide sequence: TGTGCCAGCAGCGTAGGAGGGGGGGACAATGAGCAGTTCTTC. This codes for CASSVGGGDNEQFF.

The chain links TRBV29-1 to TRBJ2-2; weak D call: TRBD2 (5 bases). Per germline, CDR1 SQVTM and CDR2 ANQGSEA. Trimming pared 3 bases from V and 6 bases from J, leaving 14 bases between. This CDR3 is 14 amino acids long. The CDR3 region has the DNA TGCAGCGTTGAGACCGCGGAGAGGGCCGGGGAGCTGTTTTTT. Translation gives CSVETAERAGELFF.

This clonotype showed up just a few times. The rearrangement links TRBV4-1 to TRBJ1-1; no clear D. The CDR3 spans 14 residues. V was shortened by 0 bases and J by 1 base, with 6 bases between the two germline ends. Germline CDR1 is MGHRA and CDR2 is YSYEKL. CDR3 bases: TGCGCCAGCAGCCAAGAACGGGGGAACACTGAAGCTTTCTTT. This sequence encodes CASSQERGNTEAFF.

This chain links TRBV7-8 with TRBJ1-1; D call uncertain. The CDR3 contains 14 residues. Deletions cut 1 base from V and 2 bases from J, with 8 bases between. The germline CDR1 and CDR2 sequences are SGHVS and FQNEAQ. The CDR3 bases are TGTGCCAGCAGCTTAGAGCTAGGAAACACTGAAGCTTTCTTT. Translating it yields CASSLELGNTEAFF.